A single sample is the source of the 31 T cell receptor beta chains below, sequenced in a study of tumor-infiltrating lymphocytes in localized non-small cell lung cancer. Clones were sequenced by immunoSEQ multiplex PCR, and TCRdb holds only the in-frame ones, with some missing. Of around 9,600 clones listed, around four fifths are singletons. Sequencing was performed on lung tumor tissue. These receptor sequences come from a human donor with non-small cell lung cancer.

The rearrangement uses TRBV10-3 and TRBJ1-5, with D tentatively TRBD1 (6 bases). CDR1 ENHRY and CDR2 SYGVKD come from the germline V gene. The CDR3 length is 14 residues. V gave up 3 bases and J gave up 0 bases, with 6 bases separating them. CDR3 coding DNA: TGTGCCATCAGTGAAGGGGGTAGCAATCAGCCCCAGCATTTT. Amino acid sequence: CAISEGGSNQPQHF.

The chain has TRBV20-1 and TRBJ1-1; D remains unclear. Trimming took 1 base from V and 6 from J, leaving 6 bases between them. This CDR3 region has 11 residues. Looked up from germline, CDR1 is DFQATT and CDR2 is SNEGSKA (reference sequence). The CDR3 reads CSARGEPEAFF. Here the CDR3 DNA reads TGCAGTGCTAGAGGCGAGCCTGAAGCTTTCTTT.

This chain joins TRBV7-6 and TRBJ2-1; D is perhaps TRBD1 (6 bases). This CDR3 spans 18 amino acids. Trimming stripped 1 base from V and 0 bases from J, with 16 bases between. The germline V gene has CDR1 SGHVS and CDR2 FNYEAQ. CDR3 residues: CASSLEGVFGSSYNEQFF. Here the CDR3 DNA reads TGTGCCAGCAGCTTAGAGGGGGTTTTCGGAAGCTCCTACAATGAGCAGTTCTTC.

This clone was counted only a few times. The chain couples TRBV18 to TRBJ1-2, with D possibly being TRBD1 (6 bases). V dropped 5 bases and J dropped 4 bases, with 11 bases sitting between them. CDR1 and CDR2 (germline): KGHSH, LQKENI. The CDR3 covers 13 residues. Here the CDR3 reads CASSDGTLYGYTF. The CDR3 DNA sequence: TGTGCCAGCTCAGACGGGACACTCTATGGCTACACCTTC.

CDR3 DNA: TGCAGCGTCCAGGAGCTCTTCTATGGCTACACCTTC. The encoded protein is CSVQELFYGYTF. The chain joins TRBV29-1 to TRBJ1-2; D unresolved. Looked up from germline, CDR1 is SQVTM and CDR2 is ANQGSEA. The CDR3 runs 12 residues. V lost 6 bases and J lost 4, with 12 bases in between.

This clone was picked up a small number of times. The genes are TRBV7-3 and TRBJ2-3, with TRBD2 matching over 8 bases. Germline loops: CDR1 SGHTA, CDR2 FQGTGA. V shed 2 bases and J 1 base; nucleotides not matched to a gene: 5. The CDR3 runs to 16 residues. CDR3 sequence: CASSLFSAGGTDTQYF. The DNA for the CDR3 is TGTGCCAGCAGCTTATTTTCAGCGGGGGGCACAGATACGCAGTATTTT.

This chain joins TRBV5-5 and TRBJ2-7; 7 nucleotides align to TRBD1. J lost 3 bases, V lost 3 bases, and 9 bases had no gene match. CDR1 and CDR2 from the germline V gene are SGHKS and YYEKEE (reference sequence). The CDR3 has 15 residues. The CDR3 here is CASSSIPGQLYEQYF. CDR3 in DNA: TGTGCCAGCAGCTCTATTCCGGGACAGCTCTACGAGCAGTACTTC.

The chain recombines TRBV15 with TRBJ1-5; the match to TRBD1 covers 8 bases. Per germline, CDR1 LNHNV and CDR2 YYDKDF (reference sequence). The junction had 3 bases not matched to a gene; V was cut back by 3 bases and J by 2 bases. The length of the CDR3 is 15 residues. CDR3 loop: CATSRGTGRNQPQHF. The CDR3 DNA is TGTGCCACCAGCAGGGGGACAGGACGCAATCAGCCCCAGCATTTT.

The V call is TRBV7-8, the J call TRBJ2-1, with D hard to call. Germline V gives CDR1 SGHVS, CDR2 FQNEAQ. The CDR3 is 16 residues long. The V and J ends lost 8 bases and 4 bases respectively, with 21 bases between them. The CDR3 sequence is CASSTFADVGYNEQFF. The CDR3 nucleotides read TGTGCCAGCTCTACGTTCGCGGACGTTGGATACAATGAGCAGTTCTTC. The complete variable domain, with remaining parts taken from reference TRBV7-8 and TRBJ2-1, reads GAGVSQSPRYKVAKRGQDVALRCDPISGHVSLFWYQQALGQGPEFLTYFQNEAQLDKSGLPSDRFFAERPEGSVSTLKIQRTQQEDSAVYLCASSTFADVGYNEQFFGPGTRLTVL.

The chain recombines TRBV7-3 with TRBJ2-3; no firm D call. This CDR3 has 15 residues. Germline-derived CDR1 and CDR2 are SGHTA and FQGTGA. The V end lost 3 bases, the J end lost 2 bases, and 12 bases lay between the germline ends. The CDR3 here is CASSLDVRPTDTQYF. DNA of the CDR3: TGTGCCAGCAGCTTGGACGTACGCCCCACAGATACGCAGTATTTT. Full variable domain (outside the CDR3, taken from reference TRBV7-3 and TRBJ2-3): GAGVSQTPSNKVTEKGKYVELRCDPISGHTALYWYRQSLGQGPEFLIYFQGTGAADDSGLPNDRFFAVRPEGSVSTLKIQRTERGDSAVYLCASSLDVRPTDTQYFGPGTRLTVL.

In nucleotides, the CDR3 is TGTGCCAGCAGTTTGAGGACTAGCGGGAGGTATCAAGAGACCCAGTACTTC. It codes for CASSLRTSGRYQETQYF. The chain has TRBV27 and TRBJ2-5; 14 nucleotides match TRBD2. Germline V lookup: CDR1 MNHEY, CDR2 SMNVEV (reference sequence). J gave up 2 bases and V 3 bases, and 5 bases lay outside the gene matches. The CDR3 loop spans 17 amino acids.

The genes are TRBV5-6 and TRBJ2-7, with TRBD2 as a possible D gene (6 bases). This CDR3 is built from 15 residues. V lost 2 bases, J lost 2 bases, and 14 bases lay in between. Germline V CDR1 and CDR2: SGHDT, YYEEEE. This CDR3 is CASSFWGVPTYEQYF. In nucleotides, the CDR3 is TGTGCCAGCAGCTTCTGGGGGGTGCCTACCTACGAGCAGTACTTC.

Regarding this clone: The junction shows a germline mismatch at one end, possibly a read error. This sequence joins TRBV28 and TRBJ2-7; D uncertain. Germline assignment: CDR1 MDHEN and CDR2 SYDVKM. The CDR3 is 10 residues long. CDR3 residues: CATSSYEQYF. CDR3 bases: TGTGCCACCAGTTCCTACGAGCAGTACTTC.

In DNA, the CDR3 is TGTGCCAGCAGTGAAGGTTGGGCGGCTGAAGCTTTCTTT. Encoded protein: CASSEGWAAEAFF. This rearrangement joins TRBV6-1 to TRBJ1-1, with D unclear. Germline values: CDR1 MNHNS, CDR2 SASEGT. This CDR3 spans 13 amino acids. The V gene lost 1 base and the J gene lost 6 bases, with 9 bases spanning the gap.

This clone showed up just a few times. The chain employs TRBV19 and TRBJ2-2, with D uncertain. CDR3 length: 14 amino acids. CDR1 and CDR2 (germline): LNHDA, SQIVND (reference sequence). Trimming cost V 7 bases and J 8 bases, with 17 bases left between them. CDR3: CASTQRWEGGELFF. DNA for the CDR3: TGTGCCAGTACCCAAAGGTGGGAAGGAGGGGAGCTGTTTTTT.

V is TRBV5-5 and J is TRBJ1-1, with TRBD1 identical over 7 bases. The CDR3 is made up of 16 amino acids. After removal of 0 bases from V and 4 bases from J, the junction contained 9 bases not matched to a gene. CDR1 is SGHKS, CDR2 YYEKEE, per germline (reference sequence). CDR3 amino acids: CASSLVEGQRGTEAFF. CDR3 bases: TGTGCCAGCAGCTTGGTAGAGGGACAGCGGGGCACTGAAGCTTTCTTT.

The chain carries TRBV18 and TRBJ2-5; TRBD1 is a possible D gene (7 bases). The CDR3 runs to 14 residues. Trimming cost V 3 bases and J 5 bases, with 13 bases left between them. Germline V gives CDR1 KGHSH, CDR2 LQKENI. The CDR3 DNA is TGTGCCAGCTCACCCAGGGGGGCTATTGAGACCCAGTACTTC. It yields the protein CASSPRGAIETQYF.

The chain couples TRBV6-6 to TRBJ2-2; a possible D gene is TRBD1 (6 bases). CDR3 length: 16 amino acids. Per germline, CDR1 MNHNY and CDR2 SVGAGI (reference sequence). V was trimmed by 2 bases and J by 4 bases, leaving 14 bases between them. The DNA of the CDR3 is TGTGCCAGCAGTTACCCGGCCCTGACAGGCACCGGGGAGCTGTTTTTT. This sequence encodes CASSYPALTGTGELFF.

The V call is TRBV2, the J call TRBJ2-2, with a weak D call TRBD2 (7 bases). V dropped 8 bases and J dropped 5 bases, with 9 bases sitting between them. CDR3 size: 12 residues. In germline, CDR1 is SNHLY, CDR2 FYNNEI. This CDR3 is CASGRGTGELFF. The CDR3 region has the DNA TGTGCCAGCGGGAGGGGGACCGGGGAGCTGTTTTTT.

This clone appeared a few times. The chain joins TRBV11-3 to TRBJ2-5, with D unresolved. V dropped 1 base and J dropped 1 base, with 4 bases sitting between them. CDR3 size: 13 residues. Germline V gene data show CDR1 as SGHNT and CDR2 as YENEEA. CDR3 coding DNA: TGTGCCAGCAGCTTAGGGCTCCAAGAGACCCAGTACTTC. This encodes CASSLGLQETQYF.

This chain connects TRBV5-1 to TRBJ1-1; TRBD1 might be the D (5 bases). V shed 0 bases and J shed 1 base, with 7 bases lying between them. CDR1 and CDR2 (germline): SGHRS, YFSETQ. CDR3 length: 14 amino acids. The CDR3 DNA reads as TGCGCCAGCAGCTTGGCCGGGGGGAACACTGAAGCTTTCTTT. Translation: CASSLAGGNTEAFF.

The chain links TRBV6-1 to TRBJ2-5, with D perhaps being TRBD1 or TRBD2 (6 bases each). Per the germline V gene, CDR1 is MNHNS and CDR2 is SASEGT. The CDR3 spans 15 residues. The V and J ends lost 5 bases and 3 bases respectively, with 16 bases between them. The CDR3 nucleotides are TGTGCCAGCAGTCCAGGGGAGGCTGGGAAAGAGACCCAGTACTTC. It codes for CASSPGEAGKETQYF.

The rearrangement joins TRBV9 to TRBJ1-1; D may be TRBD1 (6 bases). The V and J ends lost 0 bases and 3 bases respectively, with 15 bases between them. This CDR3 spans 16 amino acids. Germline CDR1 SGDLS, CDR2 YYNGEE. CDR3 in DNA: TGTGCCAGCAGCGTAGGTCCGGGGGGCGGGGACACTGAAGCTTTCTTT. Its protein is CASSVGPGGGDTEAFF.

The J gene is TRBJ2-3, the V gene TRBV19, with D hard to call. The CDR3 consists of 12 residues. CDR1 and CDR2 from the germline V gene are LNHDA and SQIVND (reference sequence). The ends were cut back, 7 bases at V and 3 bases at J, with 8 bases in the middle. The CDR3 here is CASIGSTDTQYF. The CDR3 DNA reads as TGTGCCAGTATCGGTAGTACAGATACGCAGTATTTT.

The V and J genes are TRBV6-6 and TRBJ2-5; D may correspond to TRBD1 or TRBD2 (6 bases each). This CDR3 is 13 amino acids long. Trimming removed 6 bases at V and 2 bases at J, with 10 bases between. Germline assignment: CDR1 MNHNY and CDR2 SVGAGI (reference sequence). DNA of the CDR3: TGTGCCAGCAGCCAAGGGGGGCAAGAGACCCAGTACTTC. Protein sequence: CASSQGGQETQYF.

V and J are TRBV6-5 and TRBJ1-1; D unclear. V lost 2 bases to trimming and J lost 3 bases, with 7 bases between them. In germline, CDR1 is MNHEY, CDR2 SVGAGI. The CDR3 runs to 13 residues. The CDR3 sequence is CASSYGPYTEAFF. The CDR3 DNA follows: TGTGCCAGCAGTTACGGGCCATACACTGAAGCTTTCTTT.

This chain joins TRBV19 and TRBJ1-5; possibly TRBD1 for D (5 bases). Per the germline V gene, CDR1 is LNHDA and CDR2 is SQIVND (reference sequence). This CDR3 comprises 15 residues. V was trimmed by 0 bases and J by 4 bases, leaving 10 bases between them. CDR3 DNA: TGTGCCAGTAGTATAGAAGGACAACGTAATCAGCCCCAGCATTTT. Its protein product is CASSIEGQRNQPQHF. Complete variable domain (other parts from reference TRBV19 and TRBJ1-5): DGGITQSPKYLFRKEGQNVTLSCEQNLNHDAMYWYRQDPGQGLRLIYYSQIVNDFQKGDIAEGYSVSREKKESFPLTVTSAQKNPTAFYLCASSIEGQRNQPQHFGDGTRLSIL.

This clone was recorded once. The rearrangement links TRBV4-3 to TRBJ2-1; D tentatively reads TRBD1 or TRBD2 (5 bases each). Deletions cut 0 bases from V and 4 bases from J, with 13 bases between. Per the germline V gene, CDR1 is LGHNA and CDR2 is YSLEER. The length of the CDR3 is 16 residues. The CDR3 region is CASSQDRDPPYNEQFF. The CDR3 DNA sequence: TGCGCCAGCAGCCAAGATAGGGACCCCCCGTACAATGAGCAGTTCTTC.

The rearrangement joins TRBV7-8 to TRBJ1-5, with a tentative D call TRBD1 (5 bases). The V end was cut by 1 base, the J end by 5 bases, with 9 bases between. This CDR3 has 14 amino acids. Germline V gives CDR1 SGHVS, CDR2 FQNEAQ. The CDR3 DNA sequence: TGTGCCAGCAGCTTAGTTGGGGGGGATCAGCCCCAGCATTTT. Translation gives CASSLVGGDQPQHF.

This clone was recorded a few times. The chain joins TRBV7-2 to TRBJ2-5; weak D call: TRBD1 (6 bases). Germline V gives CDR1 SGHTA, CDR2 FQGNSA. The CDR3 consists of 14 residues. Trimming stripped 5 bases from V and 5 bases from J, with 15 bases between. The CDR3 DNA is TGTGCCAGCAGCCCTAGGACAGCCGGCGAGACCCAGTACTTC. Its protein is CASSPRTAGETQYF.

V usage is TRBV12-5 and J usage is TRBJ2-1; TRBD2 matches at 12 bases. CDR3 length: 19 residues. The germline CDR1 and CDR2 sequences are LGHNT and FRNRAP. V shed 2 bases, J shed 6 bases, and the junction held 14 bases outside the gene matches. The CDR3 loop reads CASGLLTTSGGPQPNEQFF. For the CDR3, the DNA is TGTGCTAGTGGTTTGCTCACCACTAGCGGGGGGCCACAACCCAATGAGCAGTTCTTC.